This is a list of T cell receptor beta chains from one sample in a study of cytomegalovirus exposure and HLA in healthy donors. Profiled with immunoSEQ multiplex PCR; TCRdb holds only in-frame clones, not every one. The sample shows under 150,000 clones, roughly 80% of them seen only once. The source material was PBMCs. Source of these receptors: a boy aged 5-17 years in good health and CMV-seronegative. The CDR3 runs from the conserved cysteine through the conserved F or W. A D gene is named only where the DNA matches it firmly. Clone size is shown for a subset of rows, as once, few, many or a class of expanded clone.

>.|TRBV4-2|TRBJ1-3|.
CASSPQTGNTIYF
TGTGCCAGCAGCCCCCAGACTGGAAACACCATATATTTT
>.|TRBV6-1|TRBJ1-4|TRBD1
CASLLDRESEKLFF
TGTGCCAGCCTCCTCGACAGGGAAAGCGAAAAACTGTTTTTT
>.|TRBV7-2|TRBJ2-1|TRBD2
CASSLGLAVYNEQFF
TGTGCCAGCAGCTTAGGCCTAGCGGTCTACAATGAGCAGTTCTTC
>few|TRBV2|TRBJ1-5|.
CASSLTGKEQPQHF
TGTGCCAGCAGTTTAACAGGGAAAGAGCAGCCCCAGCATTTT
>.|TRBV2|TRBJ2-2|TRBD1
CASSGPRDRANTGELFF
TGTGCCAGCAGTGGGCCTAGAGACAGGGCGAACACCGGGGAGCTGTTTTTT
>.|TRBV20-1|TRBJ2-7|.
CSARLVYEQYF
TGCAGTGCCAGACTAGTGTACGAGCAGTACTTC
>few|TRBV25-1|TRBJ1-5|.
CASSEHTASGVNQPQHF
TGTGCCAGCAGTGAACATACCGCGTCAGGGGTTAATCAGCCCCAGCATTTT
>.|TRBV7-9|TRBJ1-5|TRBD1
CASSGTGGNQPQHF
TGTGCCAGCAGCGGGACAGGAGGGAATCAGCCCCAGCATTTT
>.|TRBV7-9|TRBJ2-2|.
CASTSRGMNTGELFF
TGTGCCAGCACCTCCCGCGGGATGAACACCGGGGAGCTGTTTTTT
>many|TRBV2|TRBJ1-5|.
CASSNPDRFNQPQHF
TGTGCCAGCAGCAATCCCGACAGGTTCAATCAGCCCCAGCATTTT
>few|TRBV19|TRBJ1-1|.
CASSGALEAFF
TGTGCCAGTAGTGGGGCCCTTGAAGCTTTCTTT
>.|TRBV27|TRBJ2-1|TRBD1
CASSSDRVAYNEQFF
TGTGCCAGCAGTTCGGACAGGGTCGCCTACAATGAGCAGTTCTTC
>.|TRBV6-5|TRBJ2-1|.
CASRNENEQFF
TGTGCCAGCAGAAATGAGAATGAGCAGTTCTTC
>.|TRBV4-1|TRBJ2-3|TRBD2
CASSQAGRGADTQYF
TGCGCCAGCAGCCAAGCCGGGAGGGGTGCAGATACGCAGTATTTT
>.|TRBV5-1|TRBJ2-7|TRBD2
CASTFVGTSGSHEQYF
TGCGCCAGCACCTTCGTTGGGACTAGCGGGAGTCACGAGCAGTACTTC
>.|TRBV7-9|TRBJ2-1|TRBD2
CASSMTSGTYNEQFF
TGTGCCAGCAGCATGACTAGCGGAACCTACAATGAGCAGTTCTTC
>.|TRBV2|TRBJ2-1|TRBD2
CASSEGLAGALQFF
TGTGCCAGCAGTGAAGGACTAGCGGGAGCTCTGCAGTTCTTC
>.|TRBV25-1|TRBJ2-7|TRBD2
CASSEWTSGTSYEQYF
TGTGCCAGCAGTGAATGGACTAGCGGGACGTCCTACGAGCAGTACTTC
>once|TRBV15|TRBJ2-3|.
CATSRGEWGDTQYF
TGTGCCACCAGCAGAGGGGAGTGGGGAGATACGCAGTATTTT
>few|TRBV12-1|TRBJ1-1|.
CASSPYREGVVNTEAFF
TGTGCCAGCAGCCCATACAGGGAGGGGGTTGTGAACACTGAAGCTTTCTTT
>.|TRBV18|TRBJ2-3|TRBD2
CASSPTLADTDTQYF
TGTGCCAGCTCACCGACGCTAGCGGACACAGATACGCAGTATTTT
>.|TRBV5-1|TRBJ2-7|TRBD2
CASSPPGGSYEQYF
TGCGCCAGCAGCCCCCCCGGCGGGAGCTACGAGCAGTACTTC
>.|TRBV5-5|TRBJ1-4|TRBD1
CASSFLTGGGDEKLFF
TGTGCCAGCAGCTTTCTTACAGGGGGGGGAGATGAAAAACTGTTTTTT
>.|TRBV6-1|TRBJ2-2|.
CASSALQGRTGELFF
TGTGCCAGCAGTGCCTTACAGGGGAGGACCGGGGAGCTGTTTTTT
>.|TRBV2|TRBJ1-1|TRBD1
CASRLGYGTGNTEAFF
TGTGCCAGCCGCCTCGGGTATGGGACAGGGAACACTGAAGCTTTCTTT
>.|TRBV5-4|TRBJ2-7|.
CASSLRGTYEQYF
TGTGCCAGCAGCTTAAGAGGAACCTACGAGCAGTACTTC
>.|TRBV7-7|TRBJ2-2|TRBD2
CASSLTSGSSGELFF
TGTGCCAGCAGCTTAACTAGCGGGAGTTCCGGGGAGCTGTTTTTT
>.|TRBV7-2|TRBJ2-1|TRBD2
CASSYLAGGLLRGDEQFF
TGTGCCAGCAGCTATCTAGCGGGAGGACTACTGCGAGGAGATGAGCAGTTCTTC
>.|TRBV2|TRBJ2-1|.
CASAGDSYNEQFF
TGTGCCAGCGCCGGGGACTCCTACAATGAGCAGTTCTTC
>.|TRBV19|TRBJ2-1|.
CASSIQGYNEQFF
TGTGCCAGTAGTATTCAGGGGTACAATGAGCAGTTCTTC
>.|TRBV4-2|TRBJ1-2|.
CASSQENLAGGDGYTF
TGTGCCAGCAGCCAAGAAAACCTAGCGGGGGGCGATGGCTACACCTTC
>.|TRBV28|TRBJ2-7|.
CASSWGGEQYF
TGTGCCAGCAGTTGGGGAGGCGAGCAGTACTTC
>.|TRBV6-5|TRBJ2-3|.
CASSQSTDTQYF
TGTGCCAGCAGTCAGTCCACAGATACGCAGTATTTT
>.|TRBV2|TRBJ2-6|.
CASSGSGANVLTF
TGTGCCAGCAGCGGCTCTGGGGCCAACGTCCTGACTTTC
>.|TRBV30|TRBJ2-1|.
CAWRGNNEQFF
TGTGCCTGGAGGGGCAACAATGAGCAGTTCTTC
>.|TRBV18|TRBJ1-1|.
CASSLSRDTEAFF
TGTGCCAGCTCCCTCTCCAGGGACACTGAAGCTTTCTTT
>.|TRBV28|TRBJ2-7|TRBD1
CASSLGDRGEQYF
TGTGCCAGCAGTTTAGGCGACAGGGGCGAGCAGTACTTC
>.|TRBV30|TRBJ2-7|TRBD1
CAWRGQGPFAYEQYF
TGTGCCTGGAGGGGACAGGGGCCCTTCGCCTACGAGCAGTACTTC
>.|TRBV27|TRBJ1-5|.
CAIVQETGYNQPQHF
TGTGCCATTGTACAGGAAACAGGGTACAATCAGCCCCAGCATTTT
>.|TRBV27|TRBJ2-5|TRBD2
CASRSPGAGGETQYF
TGTGCCAGCAGATCCCCGGGAGCGGGAGGAGAGACCCAGTACTTC
>.|TRBV5-4|TRBJ2-5|.
CASSSDRQETQYF
TGTGCCAGCAGCTCCGACAGGCAAGAGACCCAGTACTTC
>.|TRBV6-5|TRBJ2-2|.
CASSFTYRANTGELFF
TGTGCCAGCAGTTTTACATACAGGGCTAACACCGGGGAGCTGTTTTTT
>.|TRBV7-9|TRBJ1-2|.
CASSQGLRDGYTF
TGTGCCAGCAGCCAGGGACTACGCGATGGCTACACCTTC
>.|TRBV7-8|TRBJ2-7|.
CASSPPAGIDEQYF
TGTGCCAGCAGCCCCCCGGCAGGGATCGACGAGCAGTACTTC
>once|TRBV27|TRBJ2-1|TRBD2
CASSLAGGSSYNEQFF
TGTGCCAGCAGTTTGGCGGGGGGGAGCTCCTACAATGAGCAGTTCTTC
>.|TRBV27|TRBJ2-1|.
CASSLELASYNEQFF
TGTGCCAGCAGTTTGGAACTAGCTTCCTACAATGAGCAGTTCTTC
>.|TRBV6-1|TRBJ1-1|.
CASSELGPDTEAFF
TGTGCCAGCAGTGAACTGGGGCCGGACACTGAAGCTTTCTTT
>.|TRBV2|TRBJ1-4|TRBD1
CASRQPNRGTTNEKLFF
TGTGCCAGCAGGCAACCTAACAGGGGGACAACTAATGAAAAACTGTTTTTT
>.|TRBV13|TRBJ1-2|.
CASSLGQSWLDGYTF
TGTGCCAGCAGCTTGGGACAATCTTGGCTCGATGGCTACACCTTC
>.|TRBV10-3|TRBJ2-1|TRBD2
CAISGELAVSNEQFF
TGTGCCATCAGTGGAGAGCTAGCGGTTTCCAATGAGCAGTTCTTC
>.|TRBV5-1|TRBJ1-2|.
CASRPEEFDYGYTF
TGCGCCAGCAGACCAGAGGAATTTGACTATGGCTACACCTTC
>.|TRBV7-9|TRBJ2-1|.
CAHRDSGGGEQFF
TGTGCCCACCGGGACTCAGGAGGCGGTGAGCAGTTCTTC
>.|TRBV7-9|TRBJ2-7|TRBD2
CASSGTSAAYEQYF
TGTGCCAGCAGCGGGACTAGCGCCGCCTACGAGCAGTACTTC
>.|TRBV7-9|TRBJ2-5|.
CASSLSGETQYF
TGTGCCAGCAGCTTATCGGGGGAGACCCAGTACTTC
>.|TRBV30|TRBJ2-7|TRBD2
CAWGKLAVEQYF
TGTGCCTGGGGGAAACTAGCGGTCGAGCAGTACTTC